Given below is one T cell receptor (beta chain) in context. V was pared by 2 bases and J by 8 bases, with 4 bases of the junction left unmatched. Germline lookup yields CDR1 SGHTS and CDR2 YDEGEE. This CDR3 spans 15 amino acids. The data were obtained in a study of blood T cell repertoires in COVID-19. Overall study context: Nucleic acid was either cDNA or gDNA, and it came from T cells, B-cell-depleted T cells, or PBMCs.

Only in-frame clones appear in the TCRdb table, and some are missing; sequencing was by immunoSEQ multiplex PCR. The sample consists of 300,000 to 350,000 clones, 80% to 90% of them appearing once. The study drew participants aged about 18 to 90 years from some 25 US areas. Grouping used clinical history reported by participants in a survey and questionnaire. This receptor was obtained from a woman between 18 and 29 years old who had recovered from COVID-19. The rearrangement uses TRBV5-8 and TRBJ2-1; 13 positions match TRBD2. The sample comprised PBMCs or T cells enriched from blood (not recorded which). The CDR3 DNA reads TGTGCCAGCAGCTTAGGACTAGCGGGAGTTCATGAGCAGTTCTTC. Translation gives CASSLGLAGVHEQFF.